This TCR beta chain was observed in a study of blood T cell repertoires in COVID-19. Study-wide context: PBMCs, B-cell-depleted T cells, or T cells provided the cDNA or gDNA that made up the material.

As originally analysed: The assay estimated nucleated cells by amplifying reference gene primers. Sequenced by immunoSEQ multiplex PCR; TCRdb stores in-frame clones only, minus some. That table supplies the V and J calls and clone size; D and trimming were determined from the DNA. The sample yields 70,000 to 75,000 clones, about four fifths seen once. The CDR3 is 13 residues long. Germline CDR1 SEHNR, CDR2 FQNEAQ (reference sequence). V lost 10 bases, J lost 6 bases, and 12 bases stayed unmatched. The TCR comes from a man in his 70s with acute or convalescent COVID-19. The rearrangement joins TRBV7-9 to TRBJ2-7; 7 bases match TRBD2. The sequencing input was peripheral blood. The CDR3 bases are TGTGCCACCGGTCGGGCGGGAGAGGTCGAGCAGTACTTC. The encoded protein is CATGRAGEVEQYF.